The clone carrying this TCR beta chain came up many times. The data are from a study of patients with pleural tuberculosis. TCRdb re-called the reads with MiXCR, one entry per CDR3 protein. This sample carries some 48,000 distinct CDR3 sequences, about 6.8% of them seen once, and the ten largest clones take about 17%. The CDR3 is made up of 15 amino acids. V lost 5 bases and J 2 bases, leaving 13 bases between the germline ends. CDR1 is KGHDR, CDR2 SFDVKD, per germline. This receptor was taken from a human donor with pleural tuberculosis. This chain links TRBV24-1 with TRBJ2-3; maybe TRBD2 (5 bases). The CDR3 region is CATSGNPGNTDTQYF. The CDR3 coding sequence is TGTGCCACCAGTGGCAACCCGGGGAACACAGATACGCAGTATTTT.